This passage covers 5 T cell receptor beta chains from one sample sequenced in a study of identical twins. TCRdb re-called the 5' RACE reads with MiXCR, one entry per CDR3 protein. The profile shows approximately 890,000 distinct CDR3 sequences, 10% to 15% of them singletons. The sample was also reused in another study, on yellow fever vaccine responses in identical twins.

The specimen sequenced was PBMCs. The origin of the receptors is a woman between 18 and 29 years old in good health.

In this sample, this clonotype turned up a few times. The chain joins TRBV10-2 to TRBJ2-7; 14 positions agree with TRBD2. Per germline, CDR1 WSHSY and CDR2 SAAADI. V lost 3 bases, J lost 7 bases, and 8 bases stayed unmatched. The length of the CDR3 is 16 residues. The chain's CDR3 is CASSEQTSGGGGEQYV. The CDR3 bases are TGCGCCAGCAGTGAACAGACTAGCGGGGGGGGAGGGGAGCAGTACGTC.

This rearrangement joins TRBV7-9 to TRBJ2-7; D unresolved. Trimming took 4 bases from V and 4 from J, leaving 23 bases between them. CDR1 and CDR2 (germline): SEHNR, FQNEAQ (reference sequence). The CDR3 consists of 17 residues. CDR3: CASSSSVRARGSYEQYF. For the CDR3, the DNA is TGTGCCAGCAGCTCCTCGGTTCGGGCGAGAGGCAGTTACGAGCAGTACTTC.

The rearrangement links TRBV4-1 to TRBJ2-3, with TRBD1 as a possible D gene (6 bases). V lost 5 bases and J 0 bases, leaving 15 bases between the germline ends. There are 16 residues in the CDR3. In germline, CDR1 is MGHRA, CDR2 YSYEKL. This chain's CDR3 is CASSGLAGASTDTQYF. For the CDR3, the DNA is TGCGCCAGCAGCGGTCTAGCAGGGGCTAGCACAGATACGCAGTATTTT.

In this sample, this clonotype turned up a few times. The chain carries TRBV2 and TRBJ2-5; the match to TRBD1 covers 7 bases. The CDR3 totals 13 residues. The germline V gene encodes CDR1 SNHLY and CDR2 FYNNEI. The junction had 6 bases not matched to a gene; V was cut back by 7 bases and J by 4 bases. CDR3 sequence: CASKRQGGETQYF. CDR3 DNA sequence: TGTGCCAGCAAGAGACAGGGTGGAGAGACCCAGTACTTC.

This clonotype was observed a few times. V gene TRBV5-6 combines with J gene TRBJ2-1, with D tentatively TRBD2 (5 bases). CDR1 is SGHDT and CDR2 is YYEEEE in the germline V gene. The CDR3 loop spans 13 amino acids. V shed 4 bases and J shed 10 bases, with 15 bases lying between them. The CDR3 spells CASSQTTSQEQFF. The CDR3 nucleotides read TGTGCCAGCAGCCAGACTACCTCCCAGGAGCAGTTCTTC.